This T cell receptor (beta chain) was sequenced in a study of cytomegalovirus exposure and HLA in healthy donors. Background on the study: Findings of an earlier analysis included some 120 million unique TCR beta sequences from roughly 200 million T cells. Whole-study findings and limits: There were some V segments, including TRBV6-2 and TRBV6-3, excluded as indistinguishable. Accurate predictions that matched the HLA-A and HLA-B alleles of most subjects were reportedly made from TCR beta sequences.

Germline V gives CDR1 KGHSH, CDR2 LQKENI. There are 13 residues in the CDR3. Worth noting for this clone: What it binds is not known. Germline and junction disagree at one end, which may indicate a read error.

The PCR ran on 60 Vbeta and 13 Jbeta primers. Sequenced by immunoSEQ multiplex PCR; TCRdb stores in-frame clones only, minus some. Of under 200,000 clones in the sample, roughly 83% were seen once. The gene calls are TRBV18 and TRBJ1-1; D is unresolved. Source material: PBMCs. The TCR comes from a boy aged 2-15 years in good health and CMV-seronegative. In DNA, the CDR3 is TGTGCCAGCTCGCCACTCGGGAACACTGAAGCTTTCTTT. Translation gives CASSPLGNTEAFF.